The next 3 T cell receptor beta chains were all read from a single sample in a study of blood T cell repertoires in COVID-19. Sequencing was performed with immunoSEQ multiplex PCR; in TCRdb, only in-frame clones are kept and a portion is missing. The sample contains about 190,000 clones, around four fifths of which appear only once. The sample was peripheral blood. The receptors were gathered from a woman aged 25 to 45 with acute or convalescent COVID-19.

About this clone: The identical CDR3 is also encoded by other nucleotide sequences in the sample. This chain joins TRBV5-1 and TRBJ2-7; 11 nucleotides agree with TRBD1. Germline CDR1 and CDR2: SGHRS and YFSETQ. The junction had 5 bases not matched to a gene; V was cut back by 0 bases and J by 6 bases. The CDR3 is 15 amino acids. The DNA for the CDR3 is TGCGCCAGCAGCTTGGAGGGACAGGGGGGTCGCGAGCAGTACTTC. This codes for CASSLEGQGGREQYF.

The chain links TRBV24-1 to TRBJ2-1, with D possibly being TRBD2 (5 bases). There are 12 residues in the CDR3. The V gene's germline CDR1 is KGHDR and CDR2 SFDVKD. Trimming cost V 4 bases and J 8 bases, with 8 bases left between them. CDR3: CATSESRDEQFF. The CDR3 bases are TGTGCCACCAGTGAATCGAGGGATGAGCAGTTCTTC.

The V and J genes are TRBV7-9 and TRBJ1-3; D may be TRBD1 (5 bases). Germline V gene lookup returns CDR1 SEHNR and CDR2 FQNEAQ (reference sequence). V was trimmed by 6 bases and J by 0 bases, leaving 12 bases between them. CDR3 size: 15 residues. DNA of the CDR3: TGTGCCAGCAGGTCTCAGGGATTCTCTGGAAACACCATATATTTT. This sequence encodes CASRSQGFSGNTIYF.